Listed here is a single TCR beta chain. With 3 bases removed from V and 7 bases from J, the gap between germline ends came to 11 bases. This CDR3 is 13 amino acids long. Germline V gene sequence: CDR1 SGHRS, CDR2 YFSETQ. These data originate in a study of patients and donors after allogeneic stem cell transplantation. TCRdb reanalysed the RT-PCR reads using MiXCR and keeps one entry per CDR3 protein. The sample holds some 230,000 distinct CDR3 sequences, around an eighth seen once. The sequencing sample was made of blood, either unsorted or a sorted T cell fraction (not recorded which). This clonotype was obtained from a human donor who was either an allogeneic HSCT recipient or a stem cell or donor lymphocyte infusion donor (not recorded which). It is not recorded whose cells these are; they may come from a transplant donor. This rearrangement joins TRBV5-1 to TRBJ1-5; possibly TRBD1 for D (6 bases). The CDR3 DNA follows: TGCGCCAGCAGCTGGGGGGCGGACCAGCCCCAGCATTTT. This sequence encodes CASSWGADQPQHF.